The sequence of this TCR beta chain was determined in a study of radiotherapy plus CTLA-4 blockade in lung cancer. As for the study in general: Objective response rate was 15% to 20%; disease control rate, about 28%. Study findings and constraints: Response, reportedly, was best predicted by interferon-beta along with early blood T cell clone dynamics. Researchers report tumor-derived TCR clones expanding in blood after radiotherapy plus ipilimumab.

Focal radiation with ipilimumab CTLA-4 blockade was given to patients with chemo-refractory metastatic non-small-cell lung cancer. The CDR3 has 15 residues. Looked up from germline, CDR1 is MNHNS and CDR2 is SASEGT. Trimming removed 1 base from V and 1 base from J, with 11 bases in between. TCRdb keeps only in-frame clones here, not all; method: immunoSEQ multiplex PCR. Of roughly 78,000 clones detected, roughly 80% appear once; the ten largest clones hold 7% to 7.5%. To note about this clone: The antigen remains undetermined.

This chain uses TRBV6-1 with TRBJ2-7, with D tentatively TRBD2 (7 bases). This clonotype was sampled from a human donor with non-small cell lung cancer who had a complete response to radiotherapy plus ipilimumab. The starting material was peripheral blood, obtained from a patient treated with radiotherapy plus ipilimumab. This CDR3 is CASSEGGGPSYEQYF. The CDR3 DNA is TGTGCCAGCAGTGAAGGGGGGGGGCCTTCCTACGAGCAGTACTTC.